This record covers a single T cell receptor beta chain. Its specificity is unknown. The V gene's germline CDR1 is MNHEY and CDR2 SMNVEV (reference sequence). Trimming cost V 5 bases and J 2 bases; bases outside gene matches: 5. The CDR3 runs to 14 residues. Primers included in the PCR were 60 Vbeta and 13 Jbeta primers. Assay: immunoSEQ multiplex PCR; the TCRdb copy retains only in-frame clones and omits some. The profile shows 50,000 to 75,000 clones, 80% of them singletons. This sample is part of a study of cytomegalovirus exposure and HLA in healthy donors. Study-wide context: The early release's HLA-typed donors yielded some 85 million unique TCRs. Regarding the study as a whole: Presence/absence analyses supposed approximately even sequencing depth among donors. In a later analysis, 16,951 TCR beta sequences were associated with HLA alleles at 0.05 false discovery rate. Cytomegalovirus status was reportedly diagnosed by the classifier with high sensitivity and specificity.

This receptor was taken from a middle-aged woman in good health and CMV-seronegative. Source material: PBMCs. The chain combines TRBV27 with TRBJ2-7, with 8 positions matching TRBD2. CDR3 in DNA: TGTGCCAGCAGTCCCGGGACTAGGCCCTACGAGCAGTACTTC. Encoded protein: CASSPGTRPYEQYF.